This T cell receptor beta chain was captured in a study of cytomegalovirus exposure and HLA in healthy donors. Study overall: Earlier sequencing of some 190 million T cells yielded roughly 100 million unique TCR beta sequences.

Study results and caveats: Reports showed the classifier diagnosing cytomegalovirus status with high specificity and sensitivity. It was likely that a cluster of highly shared sequence variants was a sequencing artifact. Sequencing depth across donors, presence/absence analyses assumed, was roughly uniform.

On this clone: Its antigen remains unidentified.

60 Vbeta and 13 Jbeta primers were used in PCR. The method was immunoSEQ multiplex PCR; TCRdb's version includes in-frame clones alone and lacks a portion of them. The listing records under 130,000 clones. CDR3 length: 14 amino acids. The germline CDR1 and CDR2 sequences are MNHEY and SVGAGI. Unmatched junction bases numbered 7, after V lost 5 bases and J lost 5 bases. Sample: PBMCs. This TCR was recovered from a man aged 35 to 55 in good health and CMV-seronegative. The chain couples TRBV6-5 to TRBJ2-5; 8 bases map to TRBD1. CDR3 protein: CASSTTGVGETQYF. The CDR3 DNA is TGTGCCAGCAGTACGACAGGGGTGGGCGAGACCCAGTACTTC.